These 4 T cell receptor beta chains share one sample of origin, sequenced in a study of shared clonotypes between healthy human individuals. CD45RO negativity and positive selection for CCR7 defined naive CD8 cells, a population that excluded terminally differentiated effector memory CD45RA+ cells. Sequencing used immunoSEQ multiplex PCR; TCRdb keeps in-frame clones, though not all of them. The sample yields some 2,000,000 clones, about 95% seen once. Sequencing input: naive CD8+ T cells sorted from blood. These receptor sequences come from a man younger than 35 in good health.

V is TRBV4-3 and J is TRBJ2-7; 9 bases are shared with TRBD2. V shed 0 bases and J 2 bases; nucleotides not matched to a gene: 5. The CDR3 has 16 amino acids. Germline CDR1 reads LGHNA; CDR2 reads YSLEER. The CDR3 sequence: CASSQDWVAGAYEQYF. The CDR3, as DNA: TGCGCCAGCAGCCAAGATTGGGTAGCGGGAGCCTACGAGCAGTACTTC.

The chain links TRBV9 to TRBJ2-7; perhaps D is TRBD1 or TRBD2 (5 bases each). Germline V gene data show CDR1 as SGDLS and CDR2 as YYNGEE. The CDR3 is 14 residues long. Trimming removed 0 bases from V and 4 bases from J, with 11 bases in between. CDR3 in DNA: TGTGCCAGCAGCGTAGGCGAGGGGCGATACGAGCAGTACTTC. It encodes CASSVGEGRYEQYF.

V is TRBV27 and J is TRBJ1-1; TRBD1 agrees at 10 bases. The CDR3 spans 16 residues. V shed 4 bases, J shed 3 bases, and the junction held 8 bases outside the gene matches. The germline V gene encodes CDR1 MNHEY and CDR2 SMNVEV (reference sequence). CDR3 DNA: TGTGCCAGCAGTTGGGGGACAGGGGAGGGGGACACTGAAGCTTTCTTT. It is translated as CASSWGTGEGDTEAFF.

This chain uses TRBV5-4 with TRBJ2-2; 9 bases agree with TRBD1. V trimming: 0 bases; J trimming: 6 bases; junction bases outside the gene matches: 6. The V gene's germline CDR1 is SGHNT and CDR2 YYREEE (reference sequence). The CDR3 totals 16 residues. The CDR3 reads CASSLEGQGRPGELFF. CDR3 in DNA: TGTGCCAGCAGCTTGGAAGGACAGGGGCGACCCGGGGAGCTGTTTTTT.